Below are 15 T cell receptor beta chains sequenced from a single sample in a study of cytomegalovirus exposure and HLA in healthy donors (dated by TCRdb to the late 2010s). The method behind the library was the immunoSEQ multiplex PCR assay. The multiplex PCR relied on a mix of 60 forward primers for TCR Vbeta segments and 13 reverse primers for TCR Jbeta segments. In its TCRdb copy, this immuneACCESS table keeps in-frame sequences only and misses some clones. Where compared with another copy, unresolved V genes explain less than half of these, and the others have no known cause. Within this sample are about 150,000 clones, with more than 75% of them counted one time only. 13% of the sample lies in the top ten. Material for sequencing was PBMCs. The source is a man aged 25 to 40 in good health and CMV-seropositive.

The V and J genes are TRBV28 and TRBJ2-5; TRBD2 aligns across 13 bases. Germline values: CDR1 MDHEN, CDR2 SYDVKM. The J segment lost 1 base and the V segment lost 6 bases, leaving 8 bases of the junction unmatched. CDR3 size: 17 residues. CDR3 protein: CASRRFRTSGGQETQYF. CDR3 DNA sequence: TGTGCCAGCAGGAGATTCAGGACTAGCGGGGGCCAAGAGACCCAGTACTTC.

This clone has more than one count but fewer than ten. The J gene is TRBJ1-1, the V gene TRBV6-1, with D possibly being TRBD1 (5 bases). The CDR3 contains 13 residues. V was shortened by 5 bases and J by 1 base, with 8 bases between the two germline ends. Germline V gene data show CDR1 as MNHNS and CDR2 as SASEGT. CDR3 DNA sequence: TGTGCCAGCAGTCTGGGGCAGAACACTGAAGCTTTCTTT. Translation gives CASSLGQNTEAFF.

This chain joins TRBV7-9 and TRBJ2-2; 8 bases agree with TRBD2. The CDR3 spans 17 residues. From germline, CDR1 is SEHNR and CDR2 FQNEAQ (reference sequence). The V gene end was trimmed by 0 bases and the J gene end by 3 bases; junction bases not matched to a gene: 6. As DNA, the CDR3 is TGTGCCAGCAGCTTAGCGGCGTCGGGGGGGTACACCGGGGAGCTGTTTTTT. Its translation is CASSLAASGGYTGELFF.

This clone was seen more than once but under ten times. V usage is TRBV2 and J usage is TRBJ2-3; TRBD2 matches 9 bases. J gave up 3 bases and V 8 bases, and 6 bases lay outside the gene matches. The CDR3 runs 14 residues. Per germline, CDR1 SNHLY and CDR2 FYNNEI. CDR3 sequence (DNA): TGTGCCAGCCTTAGCGGGAGAATGACAGATACGCAGTATTTT. Amino acids: CASLSGRMTDTQYF.

This rearrangement joins TRBV30 to TRBJ1-5; tentative D call: TRBD1 (6 bases). Trimming cost V 0 bases and J 6 bases, with 9 bases left between them. The CDR3 covers 13 residues. Looked up from germline, CDR1 is GTSNPN and CDR2 is SVGIG (reference sequence). CDR3 bases: TGTGCCTGGAGTGTCCAGGGGCGTCAGCCCCAGCATTTT. Amino acid sequence: CAWSVQGRQPQHF.

Turning to this clone: Other nucleotide sequences from this sample produce the same CDR3. The chain has TRBV28 and TRBJ1-2, with D unresolved. CDR1 is MDHEN, CDR2 SYDVKM, per germline. This CDR3 comprises 12 residues. V lost 1 base and J lost 5, with 5 bases in between. CDR3 sequence: CASSLSGYGYTF. The CDR3 DNA reads as TGTGCCAGCAGTTTATCGGGGTATGGCTACACCTTC.

The chain combines TRBV9 with TRBJ2-7, with a weak D call TRBD1 (7 bases). The length of the CDR3 is 13 residues. The germline CDR1 and CDR2 sequences are SGDLS and YYNGEE. The V end was cut by 3 bases, the J end by 1 base, with 8 bases between. The CDR3 region is CASSAGGSYEQYF. The CDR3 DNA reads as TGTGCCAGCAGCGCAGGGGGGTCCTACGAGCAGTACTTC.

The J gene is TRBJ2-7, the V gene TRBV7-3; perhaps TRBD2 as D (6 bases). Germline lookup yields CDR1 SGHTA and CDR2 FQGTGA. V shed 5 bases and J shed 0 bases, with 14 bases lying between them. This CDR3 is 15 amino acids long. The CDR3 loop reads CASSIFSGSSYEQYF. CDR3 DNA: TGTGCCAGCAGCATCTTTAGCGGAAGCTCCTACGAGCAGTACTTC.

The chain joins TRBV2 to TRBJ1-2, with TRBD1 identical over 7 bases. In germline, CDR1 is SNHLY, CDR2 FYNNEI. This CDR3 has 14 amino acids. V dropped 6 bases and J dropped 4; count of bases not matched to a gene: 8. CDR3 nucleotides: TGTGCCAGCAGCGAACTCCGACAGGGCTATGGCTACACCTTC. Translation gives CASSELRQGYGYTF.

This chain connects TRBV29-1 to TRBJ2-3; possibly TRBD1 for D (6 bases). Germline V lookup: CDR1 SQVTM, CDR2 ANQGSEA. CDR3 size: 12 residues. Trimming took 4 bases from V and 4 from J, leaving 9 bases between them. CDR3 bases: TGCAGCGTTGGTGGACAGTCAGATACGCAGTATTTT. Translating gives CSVGGQSDTQYF.

V gene TRBV14 combines with J gene TRBJ1-2; tentative D call: TRBD1 (5 bases). CDR3 length equals 13 residues. Trimming took 6 bases from V and 4 from J, leaving 12 bases between them. CDR1 is SGHDN, CDR2 FVKESK, per germline. DNA of the CDR3: TGTGCCAGCAGGCCGACAGATCGCTATGGCTACACCTTC. Translating gives CASRPTDRYGYTF. The whole variable domain, remainder taken from reference TRBV14 and TRBJ1-2, is EAGVTQFPSHSVIEKGQTVTLRCDPISGHDNLYWYRRVMGKEIKFLLHFVKESKQDESGMPNNRFLAERTGGTYSTLKVQPAELEDSGVYFCASRPTDRYGYTFGSGTRLTVV.

J is TRBJ1-4 and V is TRBV28; D might be TRBD1 (6 bases). CDR3 length: 16 amino acids. Trimming took off 4 bases at V and 4 bases at J, with 16 bases between the two ends. Germline V gene sequence: CDR1 MDHEN, CDR2 SYDVKM. This CDR3 reads CASSSASQGFNEKLFF. CDR3 DNA: TGTGCCAGCAGTTCCGCCTCACAGGGTTTTAATGAAAAACTGTTTTTT.

The chain combines TRBV5-1 with TRBJ1-1, with D maybe TRBD1 (5 bases). Per the germline V gene, CDR1 is SGHRS and CDR2 is YFSETQ. Trimming removed 5 bases at V and 1 base at J, with 12 bases between. CDR3 length: 14 residues. In DNA, the CDR3 is TGCGCCAGCAGTGCTGGGGCTCAGAACACTGAAGCTTTCTTT. Encoded protein: CASSAGAQNTEAFF.

The DNA of the CDR3 is TGTGCCAGCAGCACGACAGGGCGGGCATATGGCTACACCTTC. This codes for CASSTTGRAYGYTF. V usage is TRBV7-9 and J usage is TRBJ1-2, with 7 bases that match TRBD1. Trimming took 5 bases from V and 5 from J; bases not matched to a gene: 8. Germline V gene data show CDR1 as SEHNR and CDR2 as FQNEAQ (reference sequence). The CDR3 runs to 14 residues.

The chain links TRBV27 to TRBJ1-2; 9 bases align to TRBD1. The J segment lost 3 bases and the V segment lost 6 bases, leaving 5 bases of the junction unmatched. Germline CDR1 MNHEY, CDR2 SMNVEV (reference sequence). The CDR3 has 14 residues. The CDR3 protein is CASRLRQGDYGYTF. The CDR3 nucleotides read TGTGCCAGCAGGCTACGACAGGGGGACTATGGCTACACCTTC.